This is a list of T cell receptor beta chains from one sample in a study of T cells in localized non-small cell lung cancer. Libraries were prepared by immunoSEQ multiplex PCR; TCRdb keeps only in-frame clonotypes and omits some of them. The sample has fewer than 12,000 clones; over 65% are singletons. Material: peripheral blood, obtained before any cancer treatment. The source is a male donor at least 60 years old with stage I lung adenocarcinoma. CDR3s include the opening cysteine and the closing phenylalanine or tryptophan. D genes are given only for firm matches. For some rows the clone size is stated as once, few or many, or as a class when expanded; others skip it.

clone_size	d_call	j_call	v_call	cdr3_nt	cdr3_aa
-	TRBD2	TRBJ2-3	TRBV19	TGTGCCAGTGGTACTCCCGGGGGGGCCACCTCAAGTACGCAGTATTTT	CASGTPGGATSSTQYF
once	-	TRBJ2-4	TRBV15	TGTGCCACCACCCCAGAGGTTGCCAAAAACATTCAGTACTTC	CATTPEVAKNIQYF
-	TRBD2	TRBJ2-7	TRBV4-3	TGCGCCAGCAGCCAAGATCTCGGGAGGTTCTCCTACGAGCAGTACTTC	CASSQDLGRFSYEQYF
-	TRBD1	TRBJ1-1	TRBV5-1	TGCGCCAGCAGCACTCATACAGGGGGTCGGACTGAAGCTTTCTTT	CASSTHTGGRTEAFF
few	-	TRBJ1-1	TRBV18	TGTGCCAGCTCACCACCGTCGAACACTGAAGCTTTCTTT	CASSPPSNTEAFF
few	-	TRBJ2-5	TRBV7-3	TGTGCCAGCAGCTTAACGGAGTCGCAAGAGACCCAGTACTTC	CASSLTESQETQYF
few	-	TRBJ2-6	TRBV27	TGTGCCAGCAGTTTATCGCCCGTAATCTCTGGGGCCAACGTCCTGACTTTC	CASSLSPVISGANVLTF
-	TRBD1	TRBJ1-1	TRBV5-4	TGTGCCAGCAGCTGGGGACAGATGAACACTGAAGCTTTCTTT	CASSWGQMNTEAFF
once	-	TRBJ1-5	TRBV5-1	TGCGCCAGCAGCCCGGCCCCGTGGAGCAATCAGCCCCAGCATTTT	CASSPAPWSNQPQHF
-	-	TRBJ2-2	TRBV15	TGTGCCACCAGCAGAGATAAAGGTTTAACCGGGGAGCTGTTTTTT	CATSRDKGLTGELFF
-	-	TRBJ2-7	TRBV5-1	TGCGCCAGCAGTCCCGCACGGCAGCTCTACGAGCAGTACTTC	CASSPARQLYEQYF
-	-	TRBJ2-3	TRBV5-1	TGCGCCAGCAGCTTGACCGGGTTGGTTGCAGATACGCAGTATTTT	CASSLTGLVADTQYF
-	-	TRBJ1-2	TRBV7-3	TGTGCCAGCAGCTTAGACGCCGGGGGGCTAAGGGGTGGCTACACCTTC	CASSLDAGGLRGGYTF
-	-	TRBJ2-7	TRBV15	TGTGCCACCAGCAGAGATGACAAGAGACCCTACGAGCAGTACTTC	CATSRDDKRPYEQYF
once	-	TRBJ2-4	TRBV5-8	TGTGCCAGCAGCTTGAGACAGGCAGGGGGGAACATTCAGTACTTC	CASSLRQAGGNIQYF
once	-	TRBJ2-7	TRBV5-6	TGTGCCAGCAGCTTTGGGGACGACTACGAGCAGTACTTC	CASSFGDDYEQYF
few	-	TRBJ1-4	TRBV10-2	TGCGCCAGCAGTGAGTCGTTTGGTGGAGATGAAAAACTGTTTTTT	CASSESFGGDEKLFF
-	-	TRBJ1-5	TRBV15	TGTGCCACCAGCAGAGACCACGCGGGGGGCCTCAATCAGCCCCAGCATTTT	CATSRDHAGGLNQPQHF
-	-	TRBJ2-7	TRBV4-1	TGCGCCAGCAGCCAAGGCGTTTGGGTCGAGCAGTACTTC	CASSQGVWVEQYF
-	-	TRBJ2-7	TRBV28	TGTGCCAGCCAGATAGGGACTTCGATCAGCACCTACGAGCAGTACTTC	CASQIGTSISTYEQYF